This TCR beta chain was sequenced during a study of T cells in Graves' hyperthyroidism and ophthalmopathy (dated by TCRdb to between 2018 and 2020). About the full investigation: Peripheral blood was sampled at the time of initial diagnosis, prior to any treatment. TCR V-J signatures able to tell the groups apart were searched for in a discovery cohort of 90 to 100 patients, of whom over 40 had Graves' ophthalmopathy and about 55 had stable Graves' hyperthyroidism. Prospective prediction of ophthalmopathy was tested in an independent validation cohort of fewer than 20 hyperthyroidism patients and some 17 patients who later progressed to ophthalmopathy. The roughly 100 discovery patients were divided at random into training and test sets in a 7:3 ratio. Thyroid tissue and blood T-cell repertoires from about six Graves' hyperthyroidism patients were also compared in the study. Following sampling, methimazole starting at 30 mg daily was given to hyperthyroidism patients, and high-dose intravenous methylprednisolone was given to ophthalmopathy patients. The paper reports TCR Vbeta CDR3 sequencing of about 140 peripheral blood samples: some 44 ophthalmopathy, under 80 hyperthyroidism and 17 progressor patients.

The TCR beta CDR3 regions were amplified from RNA transcripts. A first-round RT-PCR of the TCR CDR3 used the HTBI primer set with the Qiagen OneStep RT-PCR kit. A second multiplex PCR round built the libraries, followed by size selection and purification. Libraries were sequenced paired-end with 100 bp reads on an Illumina HiSeq2000. The published analysis was carried out like this. Raw data were processed with SOAPnuke, discarding reads with adapters, uncalled bases, mean Phred below 15, or no exact constant-primer or identifier match. COPE v1.2.5 was used to merge high-quality paired reads, and clonotypes were defined as unique nucleotide sequences. Clonotypes were aligned to IMGT TRBV, TRBD and TRBJ reference segments using MiTCR v1.1. Only V-J combinations with frequency above 0.0001, covering roughly 99% of repertoires, were analysed. A TCS score was defined as the ratio between F50 (clonal expansion) and ExV (chaos), using BLOSUM62-based TCRdist between CDR3 peptides within each V-J. Welch's t-statistics and random forest reduced roughly 530 V-J features to roughly 13, which were used in a naive Bayes classifier (R e1071). The Morisita-Horn index was used to measure how similar the thyroid and blood repertoires were. TCRdb ran its own pipeline on the public reads, namely fastp trimming at Q25 and MiXCR clone calling, and kept in-frame beta chains. CDR3 protein sequences are deduplicated, and each keeps its most common genes and DNA. The V and J calls come from TCRdb's annotation, not from the publication. This sample holds hundreds of thousands of distinct CDR3 sequences; around 39% were observed only once. The ten largest clones take up 7% to 10% of the sample.

V was cut back by 6 bases and J by 9 bases, leaving a gap of 11 bases between them. The germline V gene encodes CDR1 MNHNY and CDR2 SVGAGI (reference sequence). The CDR3 has 11 amino acids, counting the end cysteine and phenylalanine. Only the CDR3 part of the read is kept: 33 bases, read in frame from the first base. Stable Graves' hyperthyroidism was defined as no progression to ophthalmopathy during 18 months of follow-up. Hyperthyroidism patients were newly diagnosed, had a disease duration of under 2 months, and were aged 18 to 65 years. Exclusion was applied to patients with uncontrolled infections, other autoimmune diseases, pregnancy or lactation. Diagnoses were based on clinical symptoms, serum thyroxine and TRAb, thyroid ultrasound and orbital computed tomography. Ficoll-Paque density gradient centrifugation was used to isolate PBMCs from around 10 ml of fresh peripheral blood. Total RNA was extracted using Trizol reagent, and RNA quality was assessed on an Agilent 2100 Bioanalyzer.

This clonotype was detected a few times. Which antigen it targets is not known. Per-nucleotide qualities are absent, and no much larger clonotype sits a single base away. Beyond this particular receptor, the publication reports: Most expanded thyroid clonotypes (frequency above 0.001) were also found in blood, which suggests that blood repertoires may mirror thyroid immune responses. In validation, the model predicted progression to ophthalmopathy a median of about 6.8 months before onset, with approximately 71% sensitivity and more than 72% specificity. No statistical method was used to fix the sample size in advance, and group allocation was not hidden from the investigators. A model built on a 13 V-J signature distinguished ophthalmopathy from stable hyperthyroidism, reaching 87.88% sensitivity and under 84% specificity in cross-validation and 80%/75% in testing.

This TCR was sampled from a man between 18 and 35 years old with Graves' hyperthyroidism. Sample: blood. The chain was built from TRBV6-6 and TRBJ2-5; the D gene identity is not certain. The CDR3 sequence is CASSSIGAQYF. The nucleotides read TGTGCCAGCAGCTCCATTGGGGCCCAGTACTTC.